This T cell receptor beta chain stems from a study of long-term antiretroviral therapy in people with HIV. Overall study findings and caveats: Clones that expanded before ART (that is, prior to treatment) dominated the repertoire at all time points. Older ART regimens were possibly in use when the blood was collected between the mid-2000s and the late 2010s.

At survey level, the immunoSEQ assay was run in its v3.0 version. Here immunoSEQ multiplex PCR was the method, and the copy in TCRdb shows in-frame clones only, minus some. The sample lists approximately 35,000 clones; roughly 94% were seen once. With regard to this clone: Its antigen is not identified.

CDR1 is SGHTA, CDR2 FQGNSA, per germline. V gave up 3 bases and J gave up 13 bases, with 12 bases separating them. The CDR3 length is 11 residues. The chain joins TRBV7-2 to TRBJ2-5; D might be TRBD2 (6 bases). The sample was unsorted PBMCs, taken 4.1 years after starting antiretroviral therapy. The TCR sequence derives from a woman aged 45-65 years with HIV. DNA of the CDR3: TGTGCCAGCAGCTTCGGGACTTACGGGTACTTC. The encoded protein is CASSFGTYGYF. The complete variable domain, with remaining parts taken from reference TRBV7-2 and TRBJ2-5, reads GAGVSQSPSNKVTEKGKDVELRCDPISGHTALYWYRQSLGQGLEFLIYFQGNSAPDKSGLPSDRFSAERTGGSVSTLTIQRTQQEDSAVYLCASSFGTYGYFGPGTRLLVL.